This T cell receptor (beta chain) was observed in a study of blood T cell repertoires in COVID-19. The CDR3 extends over 13 amino acids. V lost 8 bases to trimming and J lost 8 bases; unmatched junction nucleotides: 5. Some clones are missing from TCRdb's copy, which holds only in-frame ones; the method was immunoSEQ multiplex PCR. Of hundreds of thousands of clones listed, 85% to 90% were seen once; the top ten hold 0.95% to 1.1%. This receptor was obtained from a man between 18 and 35 years old who had recovered from COVID-19. Source material: PBMCs or T cells enriched from blood (not recorded which). The rearrangement links TRBV12-3 or TRBV12-4 to TRBJ1-5, with 11 nucleotides matching TRBD1. The CDR3 DNA is TGTGCCAGCGGGGGGACAGGGGGGGAGCCCCAGCATTTT. Its translation is CASGGTGGEPQHF.